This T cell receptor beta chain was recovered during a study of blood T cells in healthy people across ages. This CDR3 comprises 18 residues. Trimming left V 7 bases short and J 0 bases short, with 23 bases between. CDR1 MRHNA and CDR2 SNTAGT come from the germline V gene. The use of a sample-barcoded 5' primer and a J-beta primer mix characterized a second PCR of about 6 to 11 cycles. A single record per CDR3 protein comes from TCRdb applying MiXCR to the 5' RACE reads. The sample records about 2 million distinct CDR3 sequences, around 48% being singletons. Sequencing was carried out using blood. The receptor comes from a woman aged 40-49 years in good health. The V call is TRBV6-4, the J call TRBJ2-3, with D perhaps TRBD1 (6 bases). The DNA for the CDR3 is TGTGCCAGCATATTTACCCAGGGGCTGCACTTGAGCACAGATACGCAGTATTTT. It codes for CASIFTQGLHLSTDTQYF.